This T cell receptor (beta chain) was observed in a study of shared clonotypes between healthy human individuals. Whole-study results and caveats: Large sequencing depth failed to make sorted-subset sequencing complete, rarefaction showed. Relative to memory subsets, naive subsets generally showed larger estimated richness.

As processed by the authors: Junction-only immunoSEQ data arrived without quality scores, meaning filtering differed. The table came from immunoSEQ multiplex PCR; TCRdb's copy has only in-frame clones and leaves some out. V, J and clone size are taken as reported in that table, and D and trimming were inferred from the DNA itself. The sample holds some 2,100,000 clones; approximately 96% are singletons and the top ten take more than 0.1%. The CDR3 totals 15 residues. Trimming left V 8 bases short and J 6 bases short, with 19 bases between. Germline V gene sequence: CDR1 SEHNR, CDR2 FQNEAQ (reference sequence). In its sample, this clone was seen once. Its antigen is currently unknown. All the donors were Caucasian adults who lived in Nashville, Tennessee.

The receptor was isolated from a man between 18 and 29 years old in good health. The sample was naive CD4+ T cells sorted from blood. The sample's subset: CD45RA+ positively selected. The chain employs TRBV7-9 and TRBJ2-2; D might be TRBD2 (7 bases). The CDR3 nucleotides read TGTGCCAGCGTAATTGGGCCGGGGGGCGCCGGGGAGCTGTTTTTT. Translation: CASVIGPGGAGELFF. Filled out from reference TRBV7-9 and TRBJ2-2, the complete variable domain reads DTGVSQNPRHKITKRGQNVTFRCDPISEHNRLYWYRQTLGQGPEFLTYFQNEAQLEKSRLLSDRFSAERPKGSFSTLEIQRTEQGDSAMYLCASVIGPGGAGELFFGEGSRLTVL.